This TCR beta chain was retrieved from a study of control samples from healthy donors and cancer patients. The CDR3 runs 14 residues. CDR1 and CDR2 (germline): LNHDA, SQIVND (reference sequence). V gave up 2 bases and J gave up 12 bases, with 14 bases separating them. Produced via immunoSEQ multiplex PCR; TCRdb's table is partial and in-frame only. This table holds about 110,000 clones, 75% to 95% found once. The chain has TRBV19 and TRBJ1-6, with D unresolved. The receptor was isolated from a human donor in good health. The donor label of this sample is uncertain. The material sequenced was blood. In DNA, the CDR3 is TGTGCCAGTAGTATATATAAAGTGGGAGTACCCCTCCACTTT. It specifies CASSIYKVGVPLHF.